The 27 T cell receptor beta chains given below trace back to one sample, sequenced in a study of tumor-infiltrating lymphocytes in primary liver carcinoma. Starting from 400 to 500 ng of total RNA, TCR beta cDNA was produced with a primer in the constant region. Employing slightly modified ARM-PCR, three nested multiplex PCR rounds were run, and these gave rise to the TCR beta libraries. For approximately 10 cycles apiece, the opening two PCR rounds ran with TRBV1-TRBV30 forward primers and a C-beta reverse primer. TCRdb ran MiXCR on the multiplex PCR reads and lists one entry per CDR3 protein. Of more than 150,000 distinct CDR3 sequences in the sample, about 60% were seen once. The authors took blood RNA from unsorted whole blood and also extracted germline DNA. Sample: peripheral blood. These receptors all stem from a man aged 40-50 years with primary liver carcinoma and hepatitis B virus infection.

On this clonotype: A read error may produce the germline difference seen at one junction end. The chain recombines TRBV10-3 with TRBJ1-1; TRBD1 is a possible D gene (6 bases). The length of the CDR3 is 13 residues. CDR1 ENHRY and CDR2 SYGVKD come from the germline V gene. CDR3 in amino acids: CAFRGRANTEAFF. Written as DNA, the CDR3 is TGTGCCTTCAGGGGCAGGGCGAACACTGAAGCTTTCTTT.

This clonotype has just one count. A much larger clonotype is one base distant, so this may be a read error. CDR3 region: CASSFSGSGDEQFF. The CDR3 DNA is TGTGCCAGCAGCTTCAGCGGGAGCGGGGATGAGCAGTTCTTC. The rearrangement uses TRBV11-2 and TRBJ2-1, with 8 bases fitting TRBD2. Germline V gene lookup returns CDR1 SGHAT and CDR2 FQNNGV. Unmatched junction bases numbered 6, after V lost 3 bases and J lost 8 bases. The CDR3 totals 14 residues.

This clonotype was seen a handful of times. The V and J genes are TRBV4-2 and TRBJ2-7, with D tentatively TRBD1 or TRBD2 (6 bases each). The CDR3 spans 15 residues. V lost 1 base and J 4 bases, leaving 14 bases between the germline ends. Germline V CDR1 and CDR2: LGHNA, YNFKEQ. CDR3 sequence reads: CASSQGSGGGYEQYF. The CDR3 DNA is TGTGCCAGCAGCCAAGGGAGCGGAGGGGGGTACGAGCAGTACTTC.

Worth noting for this clonotype: This may be a read error: a much more frequent sequence differs by one nucleotide. The genes are TRBV5-5 and TRBJ2-2; TRBD2 aligns across 10 bases. Germline CDR1 and CDR2: SGHKS and YYEKEE (reference sequence). The CDR3 covers 17 residues. DNA for the CDR3: TGTGCCAGCAGCTTGGCCCCTAGCGGGAGTGGGAACGGGGGGCTGTTTTTT. Residues: CASSLAPSGSGNGGLFF.

This clonotype was found a few times. With a much larger clone just one base away, this may be a read error. The J gene is TRBJ2-5, the V gene TRBV11-1; D unresolved. The CDR3 has 14 residues. The V and J ends lost 5 bases and 5 bases respectively, with 15 bases between them. CDR1 is SGHAT and CDR2 is FQDESV in the germline V gene (reference sequence). The CDR3 loop reads CASSARVRGETQYF. The CDR3, as DNA: TGTGCCAGCAGCGCACGGGTTCGTGGCGAGACCCAGTACTTC.

Comments on this clonotype: One end of the junction does not line up with germline, which may come from a read error. The chain combines TRBV28 with TRBJ2-2, with a tentative D call TRBD1 (6 bases). CDR1 MDHEN and CDR2 SYDVKM come from the germline V gene. The length of the CDR3 is 16 residues. The CDR3 DNA is TGTGCCAGCAGACCCAGGGGACCCGCGAACACCGGGGAGCCGTTTTTT. Its translation is CASRPRGPANTGEPFF.

The chain carries TRBV7-6 and TRBJ2-2, with D possibly matching TRBD1 (5 bases). V dropped 4 bases and J dropped 6 bases, with 9 bases sitting between them. The CDR3 loop spans 13 amino acids. CDR1 is SGHVS, CDR2 FNYEAQ, per germline. CDR3 residues: CASSSQGSGELFF. DNA of the CDR3: TGTGCCAGCAGCTCTCAGGGTTCCGGGGAGCTGTTTTTT.

This clonotype has more than one count but fewer than ten. The chain employs TRBV13 and TRBJ2-7; no clear D. V was trimmed by 5 bases and J by 2 bases, leaving 4 bases between them. Germline assignment: CDR1 PRHDT and CDR2 FYEKMQ (reference sequence). CDR3 size: 11 residues. The CDR3 here is CASSGAYEQYF. The CDR3 nucleotides read TGTGCCAGCAGCGGAGCCTACGAGCAGTACTTC.

A word on this clonotype: The junction shows a germline mismatch at one end, possibly a read error. This sequence joins TRBV29-1 and TRBJ1-4; TRBD1 agrees at 7 bases. The germline gives CDR1 SQVTM, CDR2 ANQGSEA. There are 16 residues in the CDR3. CDR3 bases: TGCAGCGTTGAAGATAAGGCGGGACAGCATAATGAAGAACTGTTTTTT. It yields the protein CSVEDKAGQHNEELFF.

Worth noting for this clonotype: As the CDR3 is not closed by the conserved phenylalanine or tryptophan, this likely results from a read error. V and J are TRBV4-1 and TRBJ2-3; 10 positions agree with TRBD2. V was clipped by 1 base and J by 5 bases; unmatched bases: 9. This CDR3 comprises 17 residues. Germline V CDR1 and CDR2: MGHRA, YSYEKL. CDR3 loop: CASSQGSSGRVGDTQYL. In DNA, the CDR3 is TGCGCCAGCAGCCAAGGGTCAAGCGGGAGGGTTGGAGATACGCAGTATCTT.

A remark on this clonotype: This clone may be a read error of a much larger clone one base away. The chain has TRBV7-8 and TRBJ2-7; D not certain. Germline-derived CDR1 and CDR2 are SGHVS and FQNEAQ. V shed 5 bases and J shed 0 bases, with 14 bases lying between them. This CDR3 is built from 15 residues. The CDR3, as DNA: TGTGCCAGCAGCCCTAGGCGTCTCAACTCCTACGAGCAGTACTTC. Encoded protein: CASSPRRLNSYEQYF. Drawing the rest from reference TRBV7-8 and TRBJ2-7, the complete variable domain is GAGVSQSPRYKVAKRGQDVALRCDPISGHVSLFWYQQALGQGPEFLTYFQNEAQLDKSGLPSDRFFAERPEGSVSTLKIQRTQQEDSAVYLCASSPRRLNSYEQYFGPGTRLTVT.

This clonotype was observed at least ten times. J is TRBJ1-6 and V is TRBV11-2, with no clear D. This CDR3 region has 14 residues. The germline V gene has CDR1 SGHAT and CDR2 FQNNGV. V gave up 1 base and J gave up 9 bases, with 10 bases separating them. The CDR3 loop reads CASSLGLPSSPLHF. The CDR3 nucleotides are TGTGCCAGCAGCTTAGGTTTGCCGAGTTCACCCCTCCACTTT. The variable domain in full, completed from reference TRBV11-2 and TRBJ1-6, reads EAGVAQSPRYKIIEKRQSVAFWCNPISGHATLYWYQQILGQGPKLLIQFQNNGVVDDSQLPKDRFSAERLKGVDSTLKIQPAKLEDSAVYLCASSLGLPSSPLHFGNGTRLTVT.

The rearrangement uses TRBV11-3 and TRBJ2-1; D is unresolved. The germline V gene encodes CDR1 SGHNT and CDR2 YENEEA. Trimming took 7 bases from V and 5 from J, leaving 15 bases between them. The CDR3 has 14 residues. The CDR3, as DNA: TGTGCCAGCACCTCGGGCGGAGCGAACAATGAGCAGTTCTTC. Translation gives CASTSGGANNEQFF.

A word on this clonotype: This clone may be a read error of a much larger clone one base away. V gene TRBV4-1 combines with J gene TRBJ2-7; D may correspond to TRBD1 or TRBD2 (5 bases each). The V end was cut by 3 bases, the J end by 0 bases, with 18 bases between. The CDR3 covers 17 residues. Germline assignment: CDR1 MGHRA and CDR2 YSYEKL. CDR3 bases: TGCGCCAGCAGCCACGGGGCCCTCGGCGCTCGCTCCTACGAGCAGTACTTC. Encoded protein: CASSHGALGARSYEQYF.

The chain recombines TRBV29-1 with TRBJ2-7; 7 positions agree with TRBD1. Germline-derived CDR1 and CDR2 are SQVTM and ANQGSEA. This CDR3 has 10 residues. V lost 7 bases and J lost 10; bases outside the gene matches: 7. The CDR3 DNA is TGCAGCGGGGAAGGGGGCAGCCAGTACTTC. The encoded protein is CSGEGGSQYF.

The rearrangement links TRBV7-8 to TRBJ2-7; no clear D. Germline loops: CDR1 SGHVS, CDR2 FQNEAQ. V was pared by 1 base and J by 0 bases, with 10 bases between. This CDR3 is 15 amino acids long. In DNA form, the CDR3 reads TGTGCCAGCAGCTTAGTGTGGCCAGACTCCTACGAGCAGTACTTC. Its translation is CASSLVWPDSYEQYF.

The rearrangement joins TRBV28 to TRBJ2-7, with 11 bases lining up with TRBD1. Germline-derived CDR1 and CDR2 are MDHEN and SYDVKM. The length of the CDR3 is 14 residues. V dropped 7 bases and J dropped 6; count of bases not matched to a gene: 8. In nucleotides, the CDR3 is TGTGCCAGCAATTTGTGGGACAGGGGGGGCGAGCAGTACTTC. Translating it yields CASNLWDRGGEQYF.

Details on this clonotype: At one end the junction does not follow the germline gene, possibly because of a read error. J is TRBJ1-2 and V is TRBV6-6; 10 nucleotides match TRBD1. CDR3 length equals 13 residues. CDR1 and CDR2 (germline): MNHNY, SVGAGI (reference sequence). CDR3 coding DNA: TGTGCCAGCGACCGACAGGGGGCTGAGGGCTACACTTTC. Its protein is CASDRQGAEGYTF.

In regard to this clonotype: It is likely a read error, because the conserved phenylalanine at the end of the CDR3 is missing. The DNA is left out, because the CDR3 cannot be placed on it with certainty; the CDR3 is given as TCRdb lists it. The chain couples TRBV11-2 to TRBJ2-1; the D call of TRBD2 is as the table states it, not checked on the DNA. Germline CDR1 and CDR2: SGHAT and FQNNGV. Ends included, the CDR3 has 16 residues. The CDR3 loop is CTSSSGLAGVRLEDGL.

In regard to this clonotype: A read error is possible here, since a much larger clone lies one base away. CDR3: CASSLISSVWIRYNEQFF. The CDR3 DNA reads as TGTGCCAGCAGCTTAATATCTTCGGTTTGGATACGCTACAATGAGCAGTTCTTC. V and J are TRBV11-2 and TRBJ2-1; D gene ambiguous. Germline values: CDR1 SGHAT, CDR2 FQNNGV. Trimming stripped 2 bases from V and 3 bases from J, with 20 bases between. The CDR3 runs 18 residues.

This clonotype has only a few counts. The chain recombines TRBV25-1 with TRBJ1-4; tentative D call: TRBD1 (6 bases). The CDR3 has 15 amino acids. Germline CDR1 MGHDK, CDR2 SYGVNS. V was clipped by 7 bases and J by 4 bases, with 16 bases between them. CDR3 in amino acids: CASKGRQEVNEKLFF. CDR3 in DNA: TGTGCCAGCAAGGGGCGACAGGAGGTTAATGAAAAACTGTTTTTT.

A few counts support this clonotype. Written as DNA, the CDR3 is TGTGCCAGCATGGACAGGGGTGCGAACACCGGGGAGCTGTTTTTT. Protein sequence: CASMDRGANTGELFF. The genes are TRBV6-1 and TRBJ2-2; 9 bases align to TRBD1. CDR1 is MNHNS, CDR2 SASEGT, per germline. This CDR3 comprises 15 residues. The V segment lost 7 bases and the J segment 0 bases; nucleotides outside the gene matches: 3.

This sequence joins TRBV10-3 and TRBJ2-3, with TRBD2 matching 9 bases. The junction had 3 bases not matched to a gene; V was cut back by 9 bases and J by 2 bases. Germline lookup yields CDR1 ENHRY and CDR2 SYGVKD. The CDR3 spans 13 residues. The CDR3 bases are TGTGCCATTCTAGCGGGAAACACAGATACGCAGTATTTT. Amino acids: CAILAGNTDTQYF.

This clonotype was picked up a small number of times. This chain joins TRBV10-3 and TRBJ1-6; D may be TRBD1 (6 bases). The CDR3 has 14 amino acids. The germline V gene has CDR1 ENHRY and CDR2 SYGVKD. V lost 9 bases and J lost 8, with 17 bases in between. CDR3 in amino acids: CAISRDTYDSPLHF. The CDR3 nucleotides are TGTGCCATAAGCCGGGACACATATGATTCACCCCTCCACTTT.

J is TRBJ2-2 and V is TRBV6-2 or TRBV6-3; tentatively, D is TRBD2 (6 bases). The CDR3 is made up of 11 amino acids. Germline values: CDR1 MNHEY, CDR2 SVGEGT. V lost 5 bases and J lost 9, with 7 bases in between. The CDR3 DNA reads TGTGCCAGCAGTAGGGACTGGGAGCTGTTTTTT. It is translated as CASSRDWELFF.

This clonotype was counted only a few times. This chain links TRBV12-3 or TRBV12-4 with TRBJ2-3; D is possibly TRBD1 or TRBD2 (5 bases each). Between the trimmed V and J ends, which lost 3 bases and 11 bases, there was a span of 12 bases. The length of the CDR3 is 12 residues. The CDR3 DNA reads TGTGCCAGCAGTTTTAAGGGACCTAGGCAGTATTTT. It yields the protein CASSFKGPRQYF.

This sequence joins TRBV6-1 and TRBJ1-2; D may be TRBD1 (5 bases). The CDR3 has 15 residues. Germline V gene sequence: CDR1 MNHNS, CDR2 SASEGT. V gave up 4 bases and J gave up 7 bases, with 19 bases separating them. The CDR3 DNA reads TGTGCCAGCAGTGTGTTGGAAGGGGCTATTGGTGGCTACACCTTC. This codes for CASSVLEGAIGGYTF.